This T cell receptor beta chain was identified during a study of early T cells in non-severe SARS-CoV-2 infection. Study information: Whole-blood bulk RNA, unsorted, was sequenced, and chains were unpaired.

Unique molecular identifiers tagged individual cDNA molecules. In TCRdb, the 5' RACE reads were re-called with MiXCR into one record per CDR3 protein. The data contain tens of thousands of distinct CDR3 sequences, approximately 12% of them singletons. This clonotype has a handful of counts. The antigen remains unidentified. Overall study results and limits: Comparison of clonotypes with VDJdb favored anti-spike CD8 responses while missing private and CD4 specificities.

V gave up 7 bases and J gave up 3 bases, with 17 bases separating them. The CDR3 extends over 15 amino acids. Germline V gives CDR1 MDHEN, CDR2 SYDVKM. The sequence came from an adult who was a healthcare worker with PCR-confirmed SARS-CoV-2 infection or an uninfected control (not recorded which). The V gene is TRBV28, the J gene TRBJ2-3; TRBD2 might be the D (5 bases). The sample consisted of whole blood. CDR3 in DNA: TGTGCCAGCAACCCCCCCGTACCGGGAACAGATACGCAGTATTTT. Encoded protein: CASNPPVPGTDTQYF.